This paragraph covers one T cell receptor (beta chain) sequence. This entry comes from a study of blood T cell repertoires in COVID-19. Study-wide context: Sites in the United States, Italy and Spain provided acute and convalescent COVID-19 samples.

Authors' analysis steps: Estimated nucleated cell counts came from reference gene primer amplification. Measured with immunoSEQ multiplex PCR; TCRdb has only the in-frame clones, and not every one. V, J and clone size are taken as reported in that table, and D and trimming were inferred from the DNA itself. This table has around 15,000 clones, roughly 82% appearing once. There are 13 residues in the CDR3. Germline values: CDR1 SGHRS, CDR2 YFSETQ. Germline trimming cut 2 bases from V and 6 bases from J; bases unmatched to any gene: 2. The source material was peripheral blood. The chain couples TRBV5-1 to TRBJ1-2; TRBD1 matches 9 bases. This receptor was obtained from a man older than 75 with active COVID-19. This CDR3 is CASSFRTGDGYTF. The CDR3 DNA is TGCGCCAGCAGCTTTCGGACAGGGGATGGCTACACCTTC.